Sequencing of this T cell receptor beta chain was carried out in a study of Tregs in tolerant kidney transplant recipients. Whole-study results and caveats: Validation in larger populations is needed because few patients were studied. Nucleotide sequences could not be compared across some patients' samples due to primer changes. Biological reproducibility was not directly addressed, but technical replication error appeared minimal.

The repertoire was sequenced with immunoSEQ multiplex PCR; TCRdb's copy has only in-frame clones and lacks some. The sample lists about 50,000 clones; more than 70% were seen once. Remarks on this clone: Antigen unknown.

The nonmyeloablative bone marrow transplants came from related graft donors, with transient mixed chimerism. Unstimulated regulatory T cells (CD4+CD25+CD127-), CD4+CD25- non-regulatory cells, CD4 and CD8 cells were FACS-sorted from thawed PBMCs. Germline CDR1 and CDR2: LGHNA and YSLEER. V dropped 0 bases and J dropped 4 bases, with 15 bases sitting between them. The CDR3 consists of 16 residues. The chain recombines TRBV4-3 with TRBJ1-1; D remains ambiguous. Sequences were derived from CD8+ T cells from blood (PBMCs), sampled 12 months after the transplant. This clonotype originated in a human patient who received a combined kidney and bone marrow transplant. Some T cells may be the graft donor's. The CDR3, as DNA: TGCGCCAGCAGCCAAGATTCGGGGTCGTGGGGCACTGAAGCTTTCTTT. Its protein product is CASSQDSGSWGTEAFF.